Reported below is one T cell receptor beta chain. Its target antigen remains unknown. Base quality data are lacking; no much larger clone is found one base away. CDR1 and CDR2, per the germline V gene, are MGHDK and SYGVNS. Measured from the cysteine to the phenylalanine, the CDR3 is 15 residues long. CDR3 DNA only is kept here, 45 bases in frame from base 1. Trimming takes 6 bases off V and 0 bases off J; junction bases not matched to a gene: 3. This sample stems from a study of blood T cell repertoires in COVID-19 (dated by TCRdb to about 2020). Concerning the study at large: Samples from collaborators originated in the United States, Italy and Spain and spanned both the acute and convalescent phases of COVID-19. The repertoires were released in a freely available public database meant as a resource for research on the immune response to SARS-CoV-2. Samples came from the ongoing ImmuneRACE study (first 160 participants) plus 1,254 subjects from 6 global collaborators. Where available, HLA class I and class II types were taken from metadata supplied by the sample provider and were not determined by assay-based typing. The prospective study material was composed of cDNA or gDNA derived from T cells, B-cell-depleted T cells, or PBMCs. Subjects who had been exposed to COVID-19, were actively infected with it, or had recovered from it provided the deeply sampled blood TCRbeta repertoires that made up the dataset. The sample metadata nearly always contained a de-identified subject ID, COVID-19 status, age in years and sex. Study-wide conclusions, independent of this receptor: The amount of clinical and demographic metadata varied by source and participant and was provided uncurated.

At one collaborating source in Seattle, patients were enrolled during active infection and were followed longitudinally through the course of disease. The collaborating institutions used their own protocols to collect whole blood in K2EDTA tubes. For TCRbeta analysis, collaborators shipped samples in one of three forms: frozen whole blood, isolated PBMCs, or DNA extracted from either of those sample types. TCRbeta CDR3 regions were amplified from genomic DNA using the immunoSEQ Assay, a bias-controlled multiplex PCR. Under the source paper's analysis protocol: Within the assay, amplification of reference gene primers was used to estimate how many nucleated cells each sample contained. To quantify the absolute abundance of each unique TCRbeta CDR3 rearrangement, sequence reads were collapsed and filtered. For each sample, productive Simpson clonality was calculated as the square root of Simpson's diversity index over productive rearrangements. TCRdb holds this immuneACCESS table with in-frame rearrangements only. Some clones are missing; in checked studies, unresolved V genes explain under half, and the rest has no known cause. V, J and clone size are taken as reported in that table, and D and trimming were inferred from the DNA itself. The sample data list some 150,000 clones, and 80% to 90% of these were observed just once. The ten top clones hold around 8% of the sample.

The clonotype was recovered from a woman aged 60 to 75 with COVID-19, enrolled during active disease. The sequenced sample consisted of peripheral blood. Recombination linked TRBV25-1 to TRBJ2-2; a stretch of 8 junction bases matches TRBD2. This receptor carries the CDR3 CASRSGGTNTGELFF. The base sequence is TGTGCCAGCAGGAGCGGGGGAACGAACACCGGGGAGCTGTTTTTT.